Many counts were recorded for the clone carrying this TCR beta chain. The target antigen is unknown. This entry belongs to a study of regulatory T cells in long-lasting Graves disease. Construction of TCR beta libraries relied on iRepertoire HTBI primers and on Arm-PCR targeting CDR3 regions. Per the original data handling: 60 or so TRBV and 14 TRBJ segments were identified across samples. A single record per CDR3 protein comes from TCRdb applying MiXCR to the multiplex PCR reads. The V and J calls were not made by the authors but by TCRdb's processing. This sample carries some 250,000 distinct CDR3 sequences, around 18% of them seen once, and the ten largest clones take roughly 23%. Study-wide points: TRBV28, TRBJ1-2 and TRBJ2-5 were segments that persistent disease favored. Having few samples may have compromised the accuracy.

The time point was: newly diagnosed GD, antithyroid drugs for less than 3 months. The TCR library was made from RNA extracted from PBMCs. American Thyroid Association guidelines defined how Graves' disease was diagnosed. The CDR3 runs to 17 residues. The germline CDR1 and CDR2 sequences are SGHDT and YYEEEE. Trimming took 0 bases from V and 3 from J, leaving 18 bases between them. Here the sequenced sample was peripheral blood mononuclear cells (PBMCs), taken at new diagnosis, from a patient treated with antithyroid drugs. V gene TRBV5-6 combines with J gene TRBJ1-2; no clear D. The origin of this receptor is a female donor with Graves disease. The CDR3 sequence: CASSLARHLLVDYGYTF. As DNA, the CDR3 is TGTGCCAGCAGCTTGGCCAGGCACCTGCTCGTCGACTATGGCTACACCTTC.